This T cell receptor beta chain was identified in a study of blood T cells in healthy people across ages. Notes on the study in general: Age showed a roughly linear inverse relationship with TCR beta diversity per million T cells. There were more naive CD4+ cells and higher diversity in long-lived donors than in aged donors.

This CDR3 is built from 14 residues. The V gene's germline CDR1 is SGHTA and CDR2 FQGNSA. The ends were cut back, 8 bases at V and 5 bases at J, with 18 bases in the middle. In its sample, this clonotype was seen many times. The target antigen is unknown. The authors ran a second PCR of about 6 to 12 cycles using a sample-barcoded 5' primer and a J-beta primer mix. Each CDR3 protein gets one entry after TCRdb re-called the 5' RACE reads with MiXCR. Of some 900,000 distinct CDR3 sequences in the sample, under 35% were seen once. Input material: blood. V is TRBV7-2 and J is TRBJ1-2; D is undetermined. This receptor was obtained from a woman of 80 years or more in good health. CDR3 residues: CASGPAASKYGYTF. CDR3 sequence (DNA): TGTGCCAGCGGGCCGGCTGCGAGTAAATATGGCTACACCTTC. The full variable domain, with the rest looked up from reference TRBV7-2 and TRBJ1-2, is GAGVSQSPSNKVTEKGKDVELRCDPISGHTALYWYRQSLGQGLEFLIYFQGNSAPDKSGLPSDRFSAERTGGSVSTLTIQRTQQEDSAVYLCASGPAASKYGYTFGSGTRLTVV.